This TCR beta chain was recorded in a study of cytomegalovirus exposure and HLA in healthy donors. PCR primers comprised 60 Vbeta and 13 Jbeta primers. Repertoires were generated with immunoSEQ multiplex PCR, while TCRdb's copy carries only in-frame clones and drops some. Among 100,000 to 150,000 clones listed, around 80% were seen once. The CDR3 sequence is 17 residues long. Germline loops: CDR1 MGHRA, CDR2 YSYEKL. The J segment lost 6 bases and the V segment lost 2 bases, leaving 9 bases of the junction unmatched. The sample was PBMCs. This TCR derives from a man younger than 40 in good health and CMV-seronegative. The chain is built from TRBV4-1 and TRBJ2-3; 12 positions match TRBD2. As DNA, the CDR3 is TGCGCCAGCAGCCAATATGCTAGCGGGGGGGCTTTGGATACGCAGTATTTT. Its protein is CASSQYASGGALDTQYF.